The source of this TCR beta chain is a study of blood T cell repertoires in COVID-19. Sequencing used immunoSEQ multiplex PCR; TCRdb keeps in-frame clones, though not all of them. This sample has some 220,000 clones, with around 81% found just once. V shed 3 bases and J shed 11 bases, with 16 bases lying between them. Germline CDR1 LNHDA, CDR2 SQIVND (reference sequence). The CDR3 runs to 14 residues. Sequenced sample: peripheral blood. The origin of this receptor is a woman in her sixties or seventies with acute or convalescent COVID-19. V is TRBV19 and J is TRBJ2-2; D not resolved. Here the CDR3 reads CASSIPFSRSELFF. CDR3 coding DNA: TGTGCCAGTAGTATCCCCTTCTCCCGGTCCGAGCTGTTTTTT.